Below, 25 T cell receptor beta chains from the same sample are listed, as sequenced in a study of T cell responses to AZD1222 COVID-19 vaccine. Method: immunoSEQ multiplex PCR; TCRdb's copy keeps in-frame clones and lacks some. The sample holds fewer than 300,000 clones; 85% to 95% are singletons and the top ten take 0.5% to 0.7%. The source was peripheral blood, collected on day 0 of AZD1222 vaccination. The origin of the receptors is an adult in good health.

This chain uses TRBV4-1 with TRBJ2-6; D may be TRBD2 (6 bases). The CDR3 length is 17 residues. The germline gives CDR1 MGHRA, CDR2 YSYEKL. V lost 3 bases and J lost 0, with 12 bases in between. The CDR3 region is CASSQQLGGSGANVLTF. The CDR3 nucleotides are TGCGCCAGCAGCCAGCAACTGGGGGGCTCTGGGGCCAACGTCCTGACTTTC.

This clone was detected a few times. V gene TRBV15 combines with J gene TRBJ1-3; no clear D gene. The CDR3 spans 16 residues. V lost 0 bases, J lost 0 bases, and 9 bases lay in between. Germline V gene data show CDR1 as LNHNV and CDR2 as YYDKDF (reference sequence). The CDR3 DNA follows: TGTGCCACCAGCAGAGATAAGTACAGCTCTGGAAACACCATATATTTT. It translates to CATSRDKYSSGNTIYF.

The chain employs TRBV10-1 and TRBJ1-5; D not resolved. The CDR3 length is 15 residues. Trimming cost V 0 bases and J 6 bases, with 12 bases left between them. Germline CDR1 WNHNN, CDR2 SYGVQD (reference sequence). The DNA for the CDR3 is TGCGCCAGCAGTGAGTCCTCAGGCCCCGGTCAGCCCCAGCATTTT. Translation gives CASSESSGPGQPQHF.

V gene TRBV2 combines with J gene TRBJ1-4; 10 bases are shared with TRBD1. The CDR3 has 15 amino acids. The germline V gene encodes CDR1 SNHLY and CDR2 FYNNEI. V lost 6 bases to trimming and J lost 4 bases; unmatched junction nucleotides: 5. The CDR3 nucleotides read TGTGCCAGCAGGGGACAGGGGTCCTTTAATGAAAAACTGTTTTTT. Translated: CASRGQGSFNEKLFF.

V usage is TRBV2 and J usage is TRBJ1-5, with 7 bases lining up with TRBD1. The CDR3 spans 15 residues. Trimming at V came to 2 bases and at J to 4 bases, leaving 5 bases not matched to a gene. Germline CDR1 reads SNHLY; CDR2 reads FYNNEI. The CDR3 DNA is TGTGCCAGCAGTGAAATCCAGGGGGGTAATCAGCCCCAGCATTTT. As protein: CASSEIQGGNQPQHF.

V usage is TRBV28 and J usage is TRBJ2-7, with 7 nucleotides matching TRBD2. Germline V CDR1 and CDR2: MDHEN, SYDVKM. There are 14 residues in the CDR3. V lost 3 bases to trimming and J lost 7 bases; unmatched junction nucleotides: 9. The CDR3 region has the DNA TGTGCCAGCAGTTTGCCTAGCGGTATGGGTGAGCAGTACTTC. Translating gives CASSLPSGMGEQYF.

Regarding this clone: The DNA is omitted, as the CDR3 cannot be located on it reliably, and the CDR3 follows TCRdb's listing. The V and J genes are TRBV3-1 (or the pseudogene TRBV3-2) and TRBJ1-4. Germline V lookup: CDR1 LGHDT, CDR2 YNNKEL (reference sequence). The CDR3 length equals 13 residues, ends included. CDR3 in amino acids: CASSRFFGEKLFF.

The rearrangement joins TRBV20-1 to TRBJ1-2, with D unresolved. There are 10 residues in the CDR3. Trimming removed 3 bases at V and 8 bases at J, with 7 bases between. Germline V gives CDR1 DFQATT, CDR2 SNEGSKA (reference sequence). For the CDR3, the DNA is TGCAGTGCTAGTGGTCAGGGCTACACCTTC. Translation gives CSASGQGYTF.

This chain joins TRBV3-1 (or the pseudogene TRBV3-2) and TRBJ2-3, with D possibly TRBD1 on 5 matching bases. Trimming pared 0 bases from V and 4 bases from J, leaving 11 bases between. Germline CDR1 and CDR2: LGHDT and YNNKEL (reference sequence). The CDR3 runs 15 residues. DNA for the CDR3: TGTGCCAGCAGCCAAGAGGGGCACATCTCAGATACGCAGTATTTT. Amino acid sequence: CASSQEGHISDTQYF.

The J gene is TRBJ2-1, the V gene TRBV5-1; 9 positions agree with TRBD2. From germline, CDR1 is SGHRS and CDR2 YFSETQ. V trimming: 2 bases; J trimming: 7 bases; junction bases outside the gene matches: 7. CDR3 length equals 15 residues. CDR3 region: CASSFLGLALNEQFF. In DNA, the CDR3 is TGCGCCAGCAGCTTCCTCGGACTAGCGTTAAATGAGCAGTTCTTC.

The chain joins TRBV7-8 to TRBJ2-3, with TRBD1 as a possible D gene (7 bases). The CDR3 length is 18 residues. Trimming pared 1 base from V and 2 bases from J, leaving 19 bases between. Germline values: CDR1 SGHVS, CDR2 FQNEAQ. CDR3 sequence reads: CASSLERAGGKLTDTQYF. As DNA, the CDR3 is TGTGCCAGCAGCTTAGAGCGGGCAGGGGGAAAGCTCACAGATACGCAGTATTTT.

For this clone: Other DNA sequences in this sample translate to the same CDR3. This chain links TRBV6-2 or TRBV6-3 with TRBJ2-5; no clear D gene. CDR3 length: 11 amino acids. The germline V gene encodes CDR1 MNHEY and CDR2 SVGEGT. V shed 3 bases and J shed 5 bases, with 4 bases lying between them. Written as DNA, the CDR3 is TGTGCCAGCAGTTATGGTGAGACCCAGTACTTC. Amino acids: CASSYGETQYF.

The chain uses TRBV4-3 and TRBJ1-2; 7 bases fit TRBD1. The CDR3 consists of 16 residues. The V gene's germline CDR1 is LGHNA and CDR2 YSLEER. With V trimmed by 2 bases and J by 6 bases, 12 bases remained unmatched. In nucleotides, the CDR3 is TGCGCCAGCAGCCAATCTGGGACAGAGATCTTCCATGGCTACACCTTC. Protein product: CASSQSGTEIFHGYTF.

This clone was found once. This rearrangement joins TRBV5-1 to TRBJ1-4, with TRBD1 identical over 7 bases. Germline V lookup: CDR1 SGHRS, CDR2 YFSETQ. J lost 7 bases, V lost 4 bases, and 7 bases had no gene match. The CDR3 spans 14 residues. The chain's CDR3 is CASSSRDSSEKLFF. The DNA of the CDR3 is TGCGCCAGCAGCAGCAGGGACAGTTCTGAAAAACTGTTTTTT.

The sample holds one count of this clone. This chain uses TRBV10-1 with TRBJ2-7, with D perhaps given as TRBD1 or TRBD2 (6 bases each). The CDR3 has 13 residues. The V gene lost 6 bases and the J gene lost 2 bases, with 11 bases spanning the gap. Per germline, CDR1 WNHNN and CDR2 SYGVQD (reference sequence). CDR3 sequence: CASRRGDPYEQYF. The CDR3 DNA follows: TGCGCCAGCAGGAGGGGGGATCCCTACGAGCAGTACTTC.

V usage is TRBV19 and J usage is TRBJ1-6; D uncertain. V lost 3 bases to trimming and J lost 3 bases, with 6 bases between them. The CDR3 contains 14 residues. Germline V gives CDR1 LNHDA, CDR2 SQIVND (reference sequence). This CDR3 reads CASSIVGYNSPLHF. DNA of the CDR3: TGTGCCAGTAGTATCGTGGGCTATAATTCACCCCTCCACTTT. Full variable domain (rest looked up from reference TRBV19 and TRBJ1-6): DGGITQSPKYLFRKEGQNVTLSCEQNLNHDAMYWYRQDPGQGLRLIYYSQIVNDFQKGDIAEGYSVSREKKESFPLTVTSAQKNPTAFYLCASSIVGYNSPLHFGNGTRLTVT.

A single count supports this clone. The genes are TRBV18 and TRBJ2-1; D is perhaps TRBD1 or TRBD2 (5 bases each). The CDR3 is 14 residues long. The germline V gene has CDR1 KGHSH and CDR2 LQKENI. Trimming removed 6 bases from V and 5 bases from J, with 14 bases in between. The CDR3 sequence is CASSPGPGDNEQFF. The DNA for the CDR3 is TGTGCCAGCTCTCCGGGACCAGGAGACAATGAGCAGTTCTTC.

This clone was counted between two and nine times. The genes are TRBV28 and TRBJ2-5; D is possibly TRBD2 (6 bases). CDR3 length: 14 residues. The germline V and J ends were trimmed by 2 bases and 1 base, with 8 bases remaining between them. The germline CDR1 and CDR2 sequences are MDHEN and SYDVKM. In DNA, the CDR3 is TGTGCCAGCAGTTTAGCGGGGACCCAAGAGACCCAGTACTTC. Translated: CASSLAGTQETQYF.

The chain carries TRBV12-5 and TRBJ2-7; 8 bases line up with TRBD2. The CDR3 runs 14 residues. The ends lost 7 bases at V and 2 bases at J; junction bases unmatched: 7. Germline V gives CDR1 LGHNT, CDR2 FRNRAP. The CDR3 spells CASVGGRSTYEQYF. CDR3 sequence (DNA): TGTGCTAGTGTTGGCGGGAGGTCCACCTACGAGCAGTACTTC.

The rearrangement uses TRBV5-8 and TRBJ1-1; TRBD1 aligns across 9 bases. This CDR3 has 16 amino acids. The germline gives CDR1 SGHTS, CDR2 YDEGEE. Germline trimming cut 1 base from V and 6 bases from J; bases unmatched to any gene: 10. CDR3 residues: CASSLWPPGQGPEAFF. DNA for the CDR3: TGTGCCAGCAGCTTGTGGCCTCCGGGACAGGGACCTGAAGCTTTCTTT.

This clone was detected a few times. The chain combines TRBV4-1 with TRBJ2-7; 8 bases map to TRBD1. CDR3 length equals 14 residues. Trimming cost V 1 base and J 2 bases; bases outside gene matches: 1. CDR1 and CDR2 (germline): MGHRA, YSYEKL. The CDR3 coding sequence is TGCGCCAGCAGCCAAGGGACAGGGACCTACGAGCAGTACTTC. Encoded protein: CASSQGTGTYEQYF.

This clone has a handful of counts. The V call is TRBV7-8, the J call TRBJ1-1; D remains unclear. Per germline, CDR1 SGHVS and CDR2 FQNEAQ. This CDR3 region has 13 residues. V shed 3 bases and J shed 6 bases, with 11 bases lying between them. The CDR3, as DNA: TGTGCCAGCAGCTTGAACATGGGCGCTGAAGCTTTCTTT. Translating gives CASSLNMGAEAFF.

This clone was seen only once. V gene TRBV3-1 (or the pseudogene TRBV3-2) combines with J gene TRBJ2-2; 8 nucleotides agree with TRBD2. With V trimmed by 1 base and J by 4 bases, 11 bases remained unmatched. CDR3 length: 18 amino acids. Germline CDR1 is LGHDT and CDR2 is YNNKEL (reference sequence). The CDR3 region has the DNA TGTGCCAGCAGCCAAGGGGGTAGCGGGGTCCGTGTCACCGGGGAGCTGTTTTTT. It specifies CASSQGGSGVRVTGELFF.

This clone has a handful of counts. This chain uses TRBV13 with TRBJ2-7; D unresolved. V was pared by 6 bases and J by 3 bases, with 12 bases between. The germline CDR1 and CDR2 sequences are PRHDT and FYEKMQ (reference sequence). CDR3 size: 13 residues. CDR3 region: CASRPFSGYEQYF. CDR3 bases: TGTGCCAGCAGGCCCTTTTCCGGCTACGAGCAGTACTTC.

The chain employs TRBV6-2 or TRBV6-3 and TRBJ1-1; D not resolved. The V and J ends lost 6 bases and 1 base respectively, with 12 bases between them. Germline V gene data show CDR1 as MNHEY and CDR2 as SVGEGT. The CDR3 is made up of 14 amino acids. The CDR3 sequence: CASSFSGSNTEAFF. As DNA, the CDR3 is TGTGCCAGCAGCTTCTCGGGGTCGAACACTGAAGCTTTCTTT.